This entry lists 6 T cell receptor beta chains sequenced from one sample in a study of Tregs in tolerant kidney transplant recipients. Profiling relied on immunoSEQ multiplex PCR, and the TCRdb table lists in-frame clones only, not all of them. The data contain about 4,200 clones, about three fifths of them singletons. Their cognate antigens are unknown. The sample taken for sequencing was CD8+ T cells from blood cultured with allogeneic cells. The receptors were sampled from a human donor in good health.

The chain recombines TRBV6-6 with TRBJ1-4, with D perhaps matching TRBD1 (6 bases). Trimming removed 4 bases from V and 0 bases from J, with 9 bases in between. The germline CDR1 and CDR2 sequences are MNHNY and SVGAGI (reference sequence). There are 15 residues in the CDR3. The CDR3 nucleotides read TGTGCCAGCAGTTCGGACAGCGCAACTAATGAAAAACTGTTTTTT. It translates to CASSSDSATNEKLFF.

The chain employs TRBV29-1 and TRBJ2-7, with 16 bases that match TRBD2. Germline V lookup: CDR1 SQVTM, CDR2 ANQGSEA. This CDR3 is built from 16 residues. Trimming cost V 6 bases and J 3 bases; bases outside gene matches: 8. The CDR3 sequence: CSVTGTSGRAGYEQYF. The CDR3, as DNA: TGCAGCGTGACCGGGACTAGCGGGAGGGCCGGCTACGAGCAGTACTTC.

Judged by abundance, this clone is large (0.1 to 1%). This sequence joins TRBV30 and TRBJ1-2; a weak D match, TRBD1 (6 bases). Germline-derived CDR1 and CDR2 are GTSNPN and SVGIG (reference sequence). V lost 2 bases to trimming and J lost 4 bases, with 14 bases between them. This CDR3 has 14 residues. The CDR3: CAWSYGGPGYGYTF. The CDR3 DNA reads as TGTGCCTGGAGTTACGGGGGGCCCGGCTATGGCTACACCTTC.

This sequence joins TRBV7-8 and TRBJ2-1; tentatively, D is TRBD1 or TRBD2 (5 bases each). CDR1 and CDR2 (germline): SGHVS, FQNEAQ. The CDR3 is 18 amino acids. Trimming pared 5 bases from V and 0 bases from J, leaving 20 bases between. CDR3: CASSTRKMYQGSYNEQFF. The CDR3 DNA reads as TGTGCCAGCAGCACTAGGAAAATGTATCAGGGCTCCTACAATGAGCAGTTCTTC.

About this clone itself: A junction boundary mismatches the germline segment, possibly from a read error. The V gene is TRBV5-5, the J gene TRBJ1-1; D is possibly TRBD1 (5 bases). Germline CDR1 is SGHKS and CDR2 is YYEKEE (reference sequence). The CDR3 sequence is 13 residues long. DNA for the CDR3: TGTGTCAGCAGCTTGGGGACTAACACTGAAGCTTTCTTT. Its protein product is CVSSLGTNTEAFF.

This clone was seen a few times. The chain recombines TRBV11-3 with TRBJ2-1; D is undetermined. Trimming removed 1 base at V and 7 bases at J, with 8 bases between. Looked up from germline, CDR1 is SGHNT and CDR2 is YENEEA. There are 13 residues in the CDR3. CDR3 bases: TGTGCCAGCAGCTTAGCCCCTGGAAATGAGCAGTTCTTC. Its translation is CASSLAPGNEQFF.